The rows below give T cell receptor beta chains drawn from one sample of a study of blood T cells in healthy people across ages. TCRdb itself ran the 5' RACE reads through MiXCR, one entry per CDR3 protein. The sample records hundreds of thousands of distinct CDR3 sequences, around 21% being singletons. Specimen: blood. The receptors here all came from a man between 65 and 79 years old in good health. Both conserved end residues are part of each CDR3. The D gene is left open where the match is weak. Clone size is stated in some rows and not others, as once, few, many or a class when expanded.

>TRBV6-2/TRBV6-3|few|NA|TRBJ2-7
TGTGCCAGCAGTTACCCGTTGGGAAAGACCTACGAGCAGTACTTC
CASSYPLGKTYEQYF
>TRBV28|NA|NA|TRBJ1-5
TGTGCCAGCAGCTGGGCTAGGGGCAGTCAACCCCAGCATTTT
CASSWARGSQPQHF
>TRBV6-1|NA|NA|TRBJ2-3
TGTGCCAGCAGTGACCGGGACTCCACAGATACGCAGTATTTT
CASSDRDSTDTQYF
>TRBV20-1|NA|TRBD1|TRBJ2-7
TGCAGTGCTGGGACAGGGACCTACGAGCAGTACTTC
CSAGTGTYEQYF
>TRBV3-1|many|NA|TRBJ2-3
TGTGCCAGCAGCTTAAGATCAGATACGCAGTATTTT
CASSLRSDTQYF
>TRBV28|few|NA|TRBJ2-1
TGTGCCAGCACCTCGGGACTCAACAATGAGCAGTTCTTC
CASTSGLNNEQFF
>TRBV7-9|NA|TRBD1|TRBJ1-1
TGTGCCAGCAGCCCCCTTACAGGGGTTAACTCTGAAGCTTTCTTT
CASSPLTGVNSEAFF
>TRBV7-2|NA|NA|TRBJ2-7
TGTGCCAGCAGCTTAGGGGGTTCGAGTGACGAGCAGTACTTC
CASSLGGSSDEQYF
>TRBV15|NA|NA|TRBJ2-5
TGTGCCACCAGCAGAGTTGACGGGGCGACCCAGTACTTC
CATSRVDGATQYF
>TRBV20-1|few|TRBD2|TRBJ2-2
TGCAGTGTTGGACCTACTAGCGGGCTGACGAACACCGGGGAGCTGTTTTTT
CSVGPTSGLTNTGELFF
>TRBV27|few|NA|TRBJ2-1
TGTGCCAGCAGTCCCGCAAGGCGGGCATTGCAAGAGACCCAGTTCTTC
CASSPARRALQETQFF
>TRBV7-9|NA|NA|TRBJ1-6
TGTGCCAGCAGCCGGGGGTATAATTCACCCCTCCACTTT
CASSRGYNSPLHF
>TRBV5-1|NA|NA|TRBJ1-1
TGCGCCAGCGGCTTGGGTTCCGGAGGCACTGAAGCTTTCTTT
CASGLGSGGTEAFF
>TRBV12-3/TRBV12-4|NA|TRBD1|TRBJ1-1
TGTGCCAGCATCGGGCCAGGGGGCGTAGCTTTCTTT
CASIGPGGVAFF
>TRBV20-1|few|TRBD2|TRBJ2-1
TGCAGTGCTCCCGCGACTAGCGGGAGGCTTAACAATGAGCAGTTCTTC
CSAPATSGRLNNEQFF
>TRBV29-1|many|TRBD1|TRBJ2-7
TGCAGCGTTGAATCGGACAGGGGAAGCGAGCAGTACTTC
CSVESDRGSEQYF
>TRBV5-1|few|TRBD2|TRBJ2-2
TGCGCCAGCAGCCTCAAGGCGGGAGGGACCGGGGAGCTGTTTTTT
CASSLKAGGTGELFF
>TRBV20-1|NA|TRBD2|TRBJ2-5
TGCAGTGCGATGGGACTAGCGGGAGTGGGGAGGGAGACCCAGTACTTC
CSAMGLAGVGRETQYF
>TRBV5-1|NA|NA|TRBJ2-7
TGCGCCAGCCCCCCGACAGAGCACTCCTACGAGCAGTACTTC
CASPPTEHSYEQYF
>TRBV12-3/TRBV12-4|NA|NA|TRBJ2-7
TGTGCCAGCAGTTTGGTAACTCTCTACGAGCAGTACTTC
CASSLVTLYEQYF
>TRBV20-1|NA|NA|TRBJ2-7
TGCAGTGCTAGTGTACCGGGCAAGGACGAGCAGTACTTC
CSASVPGKDEQYF
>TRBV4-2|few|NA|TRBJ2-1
TGTGCCAGCAGCCAAGCCGGGCTAGAGATCCCCAATGAGCAGTTCTTC
CASSQAGLEIPNEQFF
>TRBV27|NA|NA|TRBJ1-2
TGTGCCAGCAGTTTATCTCAGGGTCTCTCTGGCTACACCTTC
CASSLSQGLSGYTF
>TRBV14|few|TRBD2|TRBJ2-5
TGTGCCAGCAGCCAAGGCGGACTAGCGGGAGCTGAGACCCAGTACTTC
CASSQGGLAGAETQYF
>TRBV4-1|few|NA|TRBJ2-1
TGCGCCAGCAGCCAAGGACGGACTGAGGGATTCAATGAGCAGTTCTTC
CASSQGRTEGFNEQFF
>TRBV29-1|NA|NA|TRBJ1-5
TGCAGCGTTGGGGCCGGCACGGGAGATCAGCCCCAGCATTTT
CSVGAGTGDQPQHF
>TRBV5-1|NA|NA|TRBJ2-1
TGCGCCAGCAGCTTGGCCGCCCTCGGCTACAATGAGCAGTTCTTC
CASSLAALGYNEQFF
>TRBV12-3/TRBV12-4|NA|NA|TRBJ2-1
TGTGCCAGCAGTTTATGGCCTCACTCAGACTCCTACAATGAGCAGTTCTTC
CASSLWPHSDSYNEQFF
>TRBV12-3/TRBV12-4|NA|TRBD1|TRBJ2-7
TGTGCCAGCAGGGGGGACAGTACTTACGAGCAGTACTTC
CASRGDSTYEQYF
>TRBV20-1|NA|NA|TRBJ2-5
TGCAGTGCTAGAGATCCCCTGGGGGCCAAAGAGACCCAGTACTTC
CSARDPLGAKETQYF
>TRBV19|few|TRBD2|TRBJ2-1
TGTGCCACCGCACTAGCGGGAGCCTACAATGAGCAGTTCTTC
CATALAGAYNEQFF
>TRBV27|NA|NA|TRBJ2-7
TGTGCCAGCAGTTCGGTTCCCGCAAGCTCCTACGAGCAGTACTTC
CASSSVPASSYEQYF
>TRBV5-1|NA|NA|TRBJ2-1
TGCGCCAGCAGCTTGGGTCCAGGGCTTATAGATGAGCAGTTCTTC
CASSLGPGLIDEQFF
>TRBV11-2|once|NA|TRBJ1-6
TGTGCCAGCAGCTTCGAAGGGCTAAAGGATTCACCCCTCCACTTT
CASSFEGLKDSPLHF
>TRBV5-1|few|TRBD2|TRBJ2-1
TGCGCCAGCAGCTTGGCCGGGACTAGTTTTTCCAATGAGCGGTTCTTC
CASSLAGTSFSNERFF
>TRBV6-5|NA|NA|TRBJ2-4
TGTGCCAGCAGTTACTTCAGGTCCGGCAAAAACATTCAGTACTTC
CASSYFRSGKNIQYF
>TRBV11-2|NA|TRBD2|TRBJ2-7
TGTGCCAGCAGCTTTGGACTAGCCTACGAGCAGTACTTC
CASSFGLAYEQYF
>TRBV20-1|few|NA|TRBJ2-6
TGCAGTGCTAGAGGAGGGGGGACACGCCAGATCGGGGCCAACGTCCTGACTTTC
CSARGGGTRQIGANVLTF
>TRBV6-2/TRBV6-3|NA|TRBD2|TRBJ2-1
TGTGCCAGCAGTTACTCGATTGCGGGAGAATTCTATGAGCAGTTCTTC
CASSYSIAGEFYEQFF
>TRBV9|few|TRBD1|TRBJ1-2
TGTGCCAGCAGCGTAGAGGGACAGGGAAAGGGCTACACCTTC
CASSVEGQGKGYTF
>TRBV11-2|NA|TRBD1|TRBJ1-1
TGTGCCAGCAGAATGACAGGGGGCACTGAAGCTTTCTTT
CASRMTGGTEAFF